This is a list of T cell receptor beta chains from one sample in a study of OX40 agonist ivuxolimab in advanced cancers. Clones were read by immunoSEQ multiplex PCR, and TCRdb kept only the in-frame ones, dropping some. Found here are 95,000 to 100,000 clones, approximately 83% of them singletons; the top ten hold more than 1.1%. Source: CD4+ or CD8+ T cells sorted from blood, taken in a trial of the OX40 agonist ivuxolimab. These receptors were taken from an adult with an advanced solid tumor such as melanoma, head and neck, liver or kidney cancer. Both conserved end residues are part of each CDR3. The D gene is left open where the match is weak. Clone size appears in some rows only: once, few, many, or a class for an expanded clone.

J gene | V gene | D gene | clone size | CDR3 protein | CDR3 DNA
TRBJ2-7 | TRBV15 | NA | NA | CATSRDPTMDEQYF | TGTGCCACCAGCAGAGACCCGACCATGGACGAGCAGTACTTC
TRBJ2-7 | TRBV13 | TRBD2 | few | CASSPPRGGPGEQYF | TGTGCCAGCAGCCCCCCCCGGGGGGGGCCTGGGGAGCAGTACTTC
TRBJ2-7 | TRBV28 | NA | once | CASSAWAPNSYEQHF | TGTGCCAGCAGTGCCTGGGCACCTAACTCCTACGAGCAGCACTTC
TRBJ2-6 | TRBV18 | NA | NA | CASSPAVQGTGANVLTF | TGTGCCAGCTCACCCGCCGTGCAGGGGACTGGGGCCAACGTCCTGACTTTC
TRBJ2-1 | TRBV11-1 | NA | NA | CASSAGASSYNEQFF | TGTGCCAGCAGCGCCGGGGCCAGCTCCTACAATGAGCAGTTCTTC
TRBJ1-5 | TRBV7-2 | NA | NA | CASSGVSNQPQHF | TGTGCCAGCAGCGGAGTTAGCAATCAGCCCCAGCATTTT
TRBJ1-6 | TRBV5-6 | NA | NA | CASSFVAGNSPLHF | TGTGCCAGCAGCTTTGTGGCAGGGAATTCACCCCTCCACTTT
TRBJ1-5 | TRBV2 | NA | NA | CASSPLPTGFNQPQHF | TGTGCCAGCAGTCCGTTACCTACAGGGTTCAATCAGCCCCAGCATTTT
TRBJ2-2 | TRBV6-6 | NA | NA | CASSYKSTGELFF | TGTGCCAGCAGTTACAAAAGCACCGGGGAGCTGTTTTTT
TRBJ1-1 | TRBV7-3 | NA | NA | CASSPQGRAGEAFF | TGTGCCAGCAGCCCCCAGGGGAGGGCCGGCGAAGCTTTCTTT
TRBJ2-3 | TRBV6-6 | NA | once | CASSYQGRVGDTQYF | TGTGCCAGCAGTTACCAGGGTCGGGTTGGAGATACGCAGTATTTT
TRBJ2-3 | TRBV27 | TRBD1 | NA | CASSRQGARDTQYF | TGTGCCAGCAGCCGACAGGGGGCGCGGGATACGCAGTATTTT
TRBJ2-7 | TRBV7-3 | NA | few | CASSLKDGGSLPYEQYF | TGTGCCAGCAGCTTAAAGGATGGAGGTTCGCTTCCCTACGAGCAGTACTTC
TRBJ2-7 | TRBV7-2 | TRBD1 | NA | CASSLGGTGYYEQYF | TGTGCCAGCAGCTTAGGGGGGACAGGGTACTACGAGCAGTACTTC
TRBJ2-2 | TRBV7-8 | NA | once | CASSPGTGELFF | TGTGCCAGCAGCCCCGGAACCGGGGAGCTGTTTTTT
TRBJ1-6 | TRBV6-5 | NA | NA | CASRSGAGYNSPLHF | TGTGCCAGCAGGTCCGGGGCAGGATATAATTCACCCCTCCACTTT
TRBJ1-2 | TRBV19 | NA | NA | CASSTDRLSNYGYTF | TGTGCCAGTAGTACCGACAGGCTCTCTAACTATGGCTACACCTTC
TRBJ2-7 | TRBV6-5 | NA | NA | CASKAVFSYEQYF | TGTGCCAGCAAGGCCGTCTTCTCCTACGAGCAGTACTTC
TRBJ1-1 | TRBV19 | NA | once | CASTFGLRNTEAFF | TGTGCCAGTACCTTTGGGCTCAGGAACACTGAAGCTTTCTTT
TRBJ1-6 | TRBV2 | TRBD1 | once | CASSRDRDRSPLHF | TGTGCCAGCAGCCGGGACAGGGATAGATCACCCCTCCACTTT
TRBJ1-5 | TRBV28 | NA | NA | CASSLRLGGSGQPQHF | TGTGCCAGCAGTTTAAGATTGGGAGGGTCAGGGCAGCCCCAGCATTTT
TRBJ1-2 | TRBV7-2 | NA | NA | CASSPGAGGHYGYTF | TGTGCCAGCAGCCCCGGGGCGGGGGGCCACTATGGCTACACCTTC
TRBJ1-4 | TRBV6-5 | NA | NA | CASSPEGEKLFF | TGTGCCAGCAGTCCCGAAGGTGAAAAACTGTTTTTT
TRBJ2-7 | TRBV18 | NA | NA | CASSPTRESTYEQYF | TGTGCCAGCTCTCCGACACGGGAGTCGACCTACGAGCAGTACTTC
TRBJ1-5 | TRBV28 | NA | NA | CASRGYRVSNQPQHF | TGTGCCAGCAGGGGTTACAGGGTTAGCAATCAGCCCCAGCATTTT
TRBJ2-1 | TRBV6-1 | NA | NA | CASSEPKAGASYNEQFF | TGTGCCAGCAGTGAACCCAAGGCAGGGGCGTCCTACAATGAGCAGTTCTTC
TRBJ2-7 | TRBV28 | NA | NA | CASSLGGRIYEQYF | TGTGCCAGCAGTTTGGGAGGAAGGATATACGAGCAGTACTTC
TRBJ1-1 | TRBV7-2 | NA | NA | CASSLVGWRGAFF | TGTGCCAGCAGCTTGGTGGGGTGGCGGGGAGCTTTCTTT
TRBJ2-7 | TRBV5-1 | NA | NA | CASSLWGNEQYF | TGCGCCAGCAGCCTATGGGGCAACGAGCAGTACTTC
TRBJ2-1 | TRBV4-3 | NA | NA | CASSQGEGGLFYNEQFF | TGCGCCAGCAGCCAAGGGGAGGGGGGCCTGTTCTACAATGAGCAGTTCTTC
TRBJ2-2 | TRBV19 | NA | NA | CASSRDAFTGELFF | TGTGCCAGTAGTAGGGACGCATTCACCGGGGAGCTGTTTTTT
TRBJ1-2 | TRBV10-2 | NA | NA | CASSGLQNYGYTF | TGCGCCAGCAGTGGTCTGCAAAACTATGGCTACACCTTC
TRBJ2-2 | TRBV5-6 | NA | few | CASSLGDFRRLTGELFF | TGTGCCAGCAGCTTGGGAGATTTCCGTAGACTCACCGGGGAGCTGTTTTTT
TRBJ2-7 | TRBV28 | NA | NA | CASMEGPRDEQYF | TGTGCCAGCATGGAGGGCCCACGGGACGAGCAGTACTTC
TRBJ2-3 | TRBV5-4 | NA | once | CASSRRFTDTQYF | TGTGCCAGCAGCCGCCGTTTCACAGATACGCAGTATTTT
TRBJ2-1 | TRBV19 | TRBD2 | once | CASSMGRESEQFF | TGTGCCAGTAGTATGGGGCGGGAGTCTGAGCAGTTCTTC
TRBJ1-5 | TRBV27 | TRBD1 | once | CASSLRQGVGQPQHF | TGTGCCAGCAGTTTAAGACAGGGGGTAGGTCAGCCCCAGCATTTT
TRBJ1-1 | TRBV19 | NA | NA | CASSPILGGLNTEAFF | TGTGCCAGTAGTCCTATTTTAGGAGGGTTGAACACTGAAGCTTTCTTT
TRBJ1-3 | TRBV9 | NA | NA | CASSVDPDHSGNTIYF | TGTGCCAGCAGCGTAGACCCAGATCACTCTGGAAACACCATATATTTT
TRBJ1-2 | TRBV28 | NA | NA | CASSTVGGSPFYGYTF | TGTGCCAGCAGTACCGTGGGGGGATCCCCCTTTTATGGCTACACCTTC
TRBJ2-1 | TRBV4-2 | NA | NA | CASSYPGGDSIWSGQFF | TGTGCCAGCAGCTACCCGGGTGGAGATTCCATTTGGTCGGGGCAGTTCTTC
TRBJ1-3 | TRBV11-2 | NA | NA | CASSFGGFGNTIYF | TGTGCCAGCAGCTTTGGGGGCTTCGGAAACACCATATATTTT
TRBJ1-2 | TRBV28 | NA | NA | CASKQRVDGYTF | TGTGCCAGCAAACAGAGGGTGGATGGCTACACCTTC
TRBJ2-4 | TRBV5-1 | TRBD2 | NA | CASSSGTSGRATIQYF | TGCGCCAGCAGCTCAGGGACTAGCGGGAGGGCCACCATTCAGTACTTC
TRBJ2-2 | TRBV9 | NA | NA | CASSSGVLNTGELFF | TGTGCCAGCAGCTCCGGGGTCCTTAACACCGGGGAGCTGTTTTTT
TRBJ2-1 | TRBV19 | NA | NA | CASGKEQFF | TGTGCCAGTGGAAAAGAGCAGTTCTTC
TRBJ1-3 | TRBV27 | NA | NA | CASSLSGRSRFSGNTIYF | TGTGCCAGCAGTTTATCGGGGAGGAGCCGCTTCTCTGGAAACACCATATATTTT
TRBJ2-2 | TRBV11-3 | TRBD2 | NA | CASSSTGTSGGGELFF | TGTGCCAGCAGCTCGACCGGGACTAGCGGTGGAGGGGAGCTGTTTTTT
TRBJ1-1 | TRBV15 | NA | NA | CATSRDKGEAFF | TGTGCCACCAGCAGAGACAAAGGTGAAGCTTTCTTT
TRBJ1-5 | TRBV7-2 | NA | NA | CASSLGLGSQPQHF | TGTGCCAGCAGCTTAGGTCTGGGAAGCCAGCCCCAGCATTTT
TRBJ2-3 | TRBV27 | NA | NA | CASSLGDTQYF | TGTGCCAGCAGTTTAGGAGATACGCAGTATTTT
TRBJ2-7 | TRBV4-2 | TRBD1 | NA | CASTLGRQGWYEQYF | TGTGCCAGCACCCTCGGAAGACAGGGGTGGTACGAGCAGTACTTC